Below are 21 T cell receptor beta chains sequenced from a single sample in a study of T-cell reconstitution after alpha-beta-depleted transplantation in children. The authors prepared the TCRbeta library with unique molecular identifiers. One entry per CDR3 protein results from TCRdb running MiXCR on the PCR reads. The sample contains roughly 400,000 distinct CDR3 sequences, 43% of which appear only once. Sequenced here: PBMCs, sampled before TCRalphabeta/CD19-depleted stem cell transplant. The receptors derive from a girl aged 2 to 9 with aplastic anemia, due to receive a stem cell transplant.

This clonotype was observed at least ten times. V gene TRBV7-2 combines with J gene TRBJ1-5, with D perhaps TRBD1 (5 bases). Germline V gene sequence: CDR1 SGHTA, CDR2 FQGNSA. The CDR3 has 16 amino acids. Trimming shortened V by 3 bases and J by 4 bases, and 16 bases separated the two germline ends. CDR3 DNA: TGTGCCAGCAGCTTGGGAGCCACGCGGGGGAATCAGCCCCAGCATTTT. Translation gives CASSLGATRGNQPQHF.

The genes are TRBV6-1 and TRBJ1-5; D is ambiguous. Germline V lookup: CDR1 MNHNS, CDR2 SASEGT. Trimming pared 8 bases from V and 2 bases from J, leaving 10 bases between. The CDR3 contains 13 residues. The CDR3 bases are TGTGCCAGCCCCGGCCTTCGCAATCAGCCCCAGCATTTT. Its protein product is CASPGLRNQPQHF.

This chain's CDR3 is CAMATGYGYTF. The CDR3, as DNA: TGTGCCATGGCGACGGGGTATGGCTACACCTTC. The chain couples TRBV28 to TRBJ1-2; D gene ambiguous. Looked up from germline, CDR1 is MDHEN and CDR2 is SYDVKM. Trimming pared 10 bases from V and 5 bases from J, leaving 11 bases between. This CDR3 has 11 amino acids.

This chain connects TRBV20-1 to TRBJ2-5; tentative D call: TRBD2 (6 bases). The CDR3 spans 11 residues. V lost 2 bases and J 11 bases, leaving 12 bases between the germline ends. The germline gives CDR1 DFQATT, CDR2 SNEGSKA (reference sequence). The CDR3 nucleotides are TGCAGTGCTAGACCTAGGGAGGTTCAGTACTTC. Residues: CSARPREVQYF.

The chain couples TRBV20-1 to TRBJ2-7; D may be TRBD2 (5 bases). Trimming left V 2 bases short and J 2 bases short, with 13 bases between. This CDR3 contains 14 residues. From germline, CDR1 is DFQATT and CDR2 SNEGSKA (reference sequence). The CDR3 bases are TGCAGTGCTAGACCGCTAGCTGTTACCTACGAGCAGTACTTC. Its translation is CSARPLAVTYEQYF.

This sequence joins TRBV19 and TRBJ2-4; D gene ambiguous. The germline gives CDR1 LNHDA, CDR2 SQIVND (reference sequence). The CDR3 runs to 11 residues. V dropped 3 bases and J dropped 7 bases, with 4 bases sitting between them. CDR3 bases: TGTGCCAGTAGTATGATGAACATTCAGTACTTC. Translating gives CASSMMNIQYF.

V is TRBV7-8 and J is TRBJ2-7, with 9 bases that match TRBD1. The V gene's germline CDR1 is SGHVS and CDR2 FQNEAQ. The V segment lost 6 bases and the J segment 5 bases; nucleotides outside the gene matches: 8. The CDR3 has 14 residues. The CDR3 DNA follows: TGTGCCAGCAGTCCTCGGGACAGGGTGGACGAGCAGTACTTC. This translates into CASSPRDRVDEQYF.

The rearrangement links TRBV6-1 to TRBJ2-7, with 7 bases lining up with TRBD2. V shed 5 bases and J 1 base; nucleotides not matched to a gene: 5. CDR1 and CDR2 from the germline V gene are MNHNS and SASEGT. The CDR3 consists of 14 residues. In DNA, the CDR3 is TGTGCCAGCAGTCGCTGGACTAGTTCCTACGAGCAGTACTTC. Encoded protein: CASSRWTSSYEQYF.

V is TRBV30 and J is TRBJ2-1, with 9 bases fitting TRBD2. The CDR3 covers 14 residues. The junction had 7 bases not matched to a gene; V was cut back by 7 bases and J by 3 bases. CDR1 GTSNPN and CDR2 SVGIG come from the germline V gene (reference sequence). CDR3 residues: CALVLAGRYNEQFF. DNA for the CDR3: TGTGCCTTGGTCCTAGCGGGGCGCTACAATGAGCAGTTCTTC.

This clonotype came up a few times. V gene TRBV7-6 combines with J gene TRBJ2-7, with a tentative D call TRBD1 (6 bases). CDR1 and CDR2 from the germline V gene are SGHVS and FNYEAQ. V lost 2 bases and J 1 base, leaving 9 bases between the germline ends. The CDR3 totals 14 residues. In DNA form, the CDR3 reads TGTGCCAGCAGCTTAAAGGGGGAATCCTACGAGCAGTACTTC. It specifies CASSLKGESYEQYF. Variable domain in full (rest from reference TRBV7-6 and TRBJ2-7): GAGVSQSPRYKVTKRGQDVALRCDPISGHVSLYWYRQALGQGPEFLTYFNYEAQQDKSGLPNDRFSAERPEGSISTLTIQRTEQRDSAMYRCASSLKGESYEQYFGPGTRLTVT.

This chain uses TRBV20-1 with TRBJ1-1; D call uncertain. Germline V gives CDR1 DFQATT, CDR2 SNEGSKA (reference sequence). The CDR3 length is 12 residues. CDR3 in DNA: TGCAGCAGATATCTAAAAGTCACTGAAGCTTTCTTT. This sequence encodes CSRYLKVTEAFF.

The V and J genes are TRBV7-8 and TRBJ2-1; 9 bases fit TRBD2. Germline V lookup: CDR1 SGHVS, CDR2 FQNEAQ. The CDR3 has 14 residues. V shed 2 bases and J 7 bases; nucleotides not matched to a gene: 3. The CDR3 is CASSLRAGGNEQFF. The CDR3 DNA reads as TGTGCCAGCAGCTTACGGGCGGGGGGGAATGAGCAGTTCTTC.

The chain joins TRBV10-2 to TRBJ2-1; perhaps TRBD2 as D (5 bases). Germline V gene sequence: CDR1 WSHSY, CDR2 SAAADI. The CDR3 is 15 amino acids. Trimming left V 0 bases short and J 7 bases short, with 13 bases between. The CDR3 here is CASSESLLARNEQFF. The DNA for the CDR3 is TGCGCCAGCAGTGAGTCTTTGCTAGCAAGGAATGAGCAGTTCTTC.

V is TRBV20-1 and J is TRBJ2-1; D is undetermined. In germline, CDR1 is DFQATT, CDR2 SNEGSKA (reference sequence). The CDR3 loop spans 15 amino acids. V lost 6 bases and J lost 8, with 23 bases in between. The chain's CDR3 is CSAGAGSRWAYEQFF. CDR3 coding DNA: TGCAGTGCAGGAGCCGGGTCCAGGTGGGCGTATGAGCAGTTCTTC.

This clonotype was recorded once. CDR3: CAISESTYRFQETQYF. CDR3 sequence (DNA): TGTGCCATCAGTGAGTCGACGTATCGGTTCCAAGAGACCCAGTACTTC. The rearrangement links TRBV10-3 to TRBJ2-5; no reliable D call. Trimming stripped 0 bases from V and 1 base from J, with 12 bases between. CDR3 size: 16 residues. In germline, CDR1 is ENHRY, CDR2 SYGVKD.

The V call is TRBV7-8, the J call TRBJ2-5; possible D gene TRBD2, 6 bases. CDR3 length: 14 amino acids. The V gene's germline CDR1 is SGHVS and CDR2 FQNEAQ. Trimming shortened V by 1 base and J by 4 bases, and 10 bases separated the two germline ends. CDR3: CASSLVGGPETQYF. The CDR3 coding sequence is TGTGCCAGCAGCTTAGTCGGGGGACCAGAGACCCAGTACTTC.

The genes are TRBV29-1 and TRBJ2-1; no firm D call. The length of the CDR3 is 10 residues. CDR1 is SQVTM and CDR2 is ANQGSEA in the germline V gene. V lost 7 bases and J 6 bases, leaving 7 bases between the germline ends. CDR3 amino acids: CSGKVNEQFF. The CDR3 nucleotides read TGCAGCGGGAAGGTCAATGAGCAGTTCTTC.

This rearrangement joins TRBV11-2 to TRBJ1-1, with D uncertain. Trimming cost V 2 bases and J 1 base, with 11 bases left between them. The CDR3 spans 15 residues. Looked up from germline, CDR1 is SGHAT and CDR2 is FQNNGV. The CDR3 is CASSLNRQRNTEAFF. CDR3 nucleotides: TGTGCCAGCAGCTTAAATAGGCAGAGGAACACTGAAGCTTTCTTT.

This clonotype was detected many times. The chain is built from TRBV20-1 and TRBJ2-2; 10 bases match TRBD2. With V trimmed by 0 bases and J by 4 bases, 5 bases remained unmatched. Germline V CDR1 and CDR2: DFQATT, SNEGSKA (reference sequence). The CDR3 length is 16 residues. This CDR3 is CSARESLAGPTGELFF. The CDR3 DNA reads as TGCAGTGCTAGAGAATCACTAGCGGGGCCCACCGGGGAGCTGTTTTTT.

In its sample, this clonotype was seen a few times. The chain employs TRBV5-5 and TRBJ2-7; D gene uncertain. Germline-derived CDR1 and CDR2 are SGHKS and YYEKEE (reference sequence). With 0 bases removed from V and 2 bases from J, the gap between germline ends came to 12 bases. The CDR3 sequence is 15 residues long. CDR3 amino acids: CASSLALPTPYEQYF. DNA for the CDR3: TGTGCCAGCAGCTTGGCTCTGCCTACACCCTACGAGCAGTACTTC.

This rearrangement joins TRBV4-2 to TRBJ2-2, with D perhaps matching TRBD2 (6 bases). The CDR3 length is 15 residues. Trimming pared 3 bases from V and 5 bases from J, leaving 13 bases between. The germline V gene encodes CDR1 LGHNA and CDR2 YNFKEQ. CDR3 bases: TGTGCCAGCAGCCAGGGCTCGGGGGTAACCGGGGAGCTGTTTTTT. Protein sequence: CASSQGSGVTGELFF.